The next 19 T cell receptor beta chains were all read from a single sample in a study of blood T cell repertoires in COVID-19. Data came from immunoSEQ multiplex PCR; TCRdb stores just in-frame clones and leaves some out. The data hold about 440,000 clones, with about 90% observed a single time. Sequenced sample: PBMCs or T cells enriched from blood (not recorded which). The receptors were sampled from a man between 18 and 29 years old who had recovered from COVID-19.

The gene calls are TRBV28 and TRBJ1-5; perhaps TRBD1 as D (6 bases). The V end lost 4 bases, the J end lost 7 bases, and 14 bases lay between the germline ends. The CDR3 has 14 amino acids. Germline loops: CDR1 MDHEN, CDR2 SYDVKM. The CDR3 bases are TGTGCCAGCAGTTCGGGACAAACCAGGCAGCCCCAGCATTTT. Translation: CASSSGQTRQPQHF.

The chain carries TRBV15 and TRBJ2-5; possibly TRBD1 for D (6 bases). Trimming removed 0 bases at V and 7 bases at J, with 24 bases between. Germline CDR1 LNHNV, CDR2 YYDKDF (reference sequence). The CDR3 loop spans 18 amino acids. The CDR3 nucleotides are TGTGCCACCAGCAGAGATCCGTATGGACAGCCGAAAGGGCGGACCCAGTACTTC. Translation gives CATSRDPYGQPKGRTQYF.

V and J are TRBV3-1 (or the pseudogene TRBV3-2) and TRBJ1-1, with 8 bases identical to TRBD1. CDR1 is LGHDT and CDR2 is YNNKEL in the germline V gene (reference sequence). The V gene end was trimmed by 4 bases and the J gene end by 6 bases; junction bases not matched to a gene: 4. The CDR3 loop spans 13 amino acids. The CDR3 here is CASSPDRGAEAFF. In nucleotides, the CDR3 is TGTGCCAGCAGCCCAGACAGGGGCGCTGAAGCTTTCTTT.

This CDR3 is CASSSLGLETYNEQFF. For the CDR3, the DNA is TGTGCCAGCAGCTCACTGGGACTGGAAACCTACAATGAGCAGTTCTTC. V and J are TRBV9 and TRBJ2-1, with D possibly matching TRBD2 (6 bases). This CDR3 contains 16 residues. V was pared by 4 bases and J by 2 bases, with 16 bases between. The germline CDR1 and CDR2 sequences are SGDLS and YYNGEE. Complete variable domain (other parts from reference TRBV9 and TRBJ2-1): DSGVTQTPKHLITATGQRVTLRCSPRSGDLSVYWYQQSLDQGLQFLIQYYNGEERAKGNILERFSAQQFPDLHSELNLSSLELGDSALYFCASSSLGLETYNEQFFGPGTRLTVL.

The chain joins TRBV19 to TRBJ1-6, with a weak D call TRBD1 (5 bases). V was shortened by 8 bases and J by 1 base, with 15 bases between the two germline ends. The CDR3 extends over 16 amino acids. Per the germline V gene, CDR1 is LNHDA and CDR2 is SQIVND (reference sequence). The CDR3 is CASEELGQSYNSPLHF. The CDR3, as DNA: TGTGCCAGTGAGGAGCTTGGACAATCCTATAATTCACCCCTCCACTTT.

This clone was seen more than once but under ten times. The V gene is TRBV18, the J gene TRBJ2-1; TRBD2 aligns across 12 bases. Germline CDR1 and CDR2: KGHSH and LQKENI. The CDR3 loop spans 14 amino acids. Trimming took 6 bases from V and 5 from J; bases not matched to a gene: 2. In nucleotides, the CDR3 is TGTGCCAGCTCCCGGACTAGCGGGGACAATGAGCAGTTCTTC. Encoded protein: CASSRTSGDNEQFF.

Notes on this clone: The sample holds other DNA sequences that translate to the same CDR3. The chain carries TRBV28 and TRBJ1-2, with TRBD1 matching over 7 bases. Trimming cost V 2 bases and J 8 bases; bases outside gene matches: 5. The CDR3 runs to 13 residues. Germline V gene lookup returns CDR1 MDHEN and CDR2 SYDVKM. CDR3 nucleotides: TGTGCCAGCAGTTTACGAGGGGGCGTAGGCTACACCTTC. Translation: CASSLRGGVGYTF.

This clone was observed a handful of times. This chain connects TRBV7-2 to TRBJ1-6; unclear D gene. CDR1 is SGHTA, CDR2 FQGNSA, per germline. V lost 6 bases, J lost 2 bases, and 8 bases lay in between. The length of the CDR3 is 14 residues. CDR3 loop: CASRLSAYNSPLHF. CDR3 DNA sequence: TGTGCCAGCAGGCTCAGCGCCTATAATTCACCCCTCCACTTT.

The genes are TRBV3-1 (or the pseudogene TRBV3-2) and TRBJ2-2; 7 bases fit TRBD2. Per the germline V gene, CDR1 is LGHDT and CDR2 is YNNKEL (reference sequence). Trimming took 3 bases from V and 7 from J; bases not matched to a gene: 5. The CDR3 length is 14 residues. CDR3 loop: CASSQAGEGGELFF. The CDR3 DNA follows: TGTGCCAGCAGCCAGGCGGGAGAGGGCGGGGAGCTGTTTTTT.

In this sample, this clone turned up once. V gene TRBV10-3 combines with J gene TRBJ1-3; D is unresolved. This CDR3 is built from 15 residues. Trimming stripped 10 bases from V and 0 bases from J, with 16 bases between. The germline gives CDR1 ENHRY, CDR2 SYGVKD. The CDR3 loop reads CATRAGILSGNTIYF. CDR3 DNA sequence: TGTGCCACGAGGGCGGGCATACTCTCTGGAAACACCATATATTTT.

The chain links TRBV28 to TRBJ2-7; 14 bases fit TRBD2. The CDR3 has 18 residues. J lost 7 bases, V lost 6 bases, and 17 bases had no gene match. The V gene's germline CDR1 is MDHEN and CDR2 SYDVKM. Here the CDR3 DNA reads TGTGCCAGCAGCCCGGGACTAGCGGGAGAGGATGGGTTGGGGGAGCAGTACTTC. Its translation is CASSPGLAGEDGLGEQYF.

The rearrangement uses TRBV2 and TRBJ2-3; TRBD2 matches at 12 bases. The CDR3 is 16 residues long. Germline CDR1 reads SNHLY; CDR2 reads FYNNEI. V was pared by 6 bases and J by 6 bases, with 10 bases of the junction left unmatched. In DNA form, the CDR3 reads TGTGCCAGCAGCGAATCTAGCGGGAGGGTGGCGGATACGCAGTATTTT. This gives the protein CASSESSGRVADTQYF.

V usage is TRBV20-1 and J usage is TRBJ1-2; D gene unclear. From germline, CDR1 is DFQATT and CDR2 SNEGSKA (reference sequence). Between the trimmed V and J ends, which lost 3 bases and 5 bases, there was a span of 7 bases. The CDR3 is 11 amino acids. The CDR3 bases are TGCAGTGCTAGTATTTTATATGGCTACACCTTC. Translated, it gives CSASILYGYTF.

This chain uses TRBV19 with TRBJ1-2, with TRBD1 matching 8 bases. V trimming: 7 bases; J trimming: 6 bases; junction bases outside the gene matches: 19. Germline V gives CDR1 LNHDA, CDR2 SQIVND (reference sequence). The CDR3 is 17 residues long. CDR3 in DNA: TGTGCCAGTACCAAATTCCCCCGACAGGGGATAGGGGATGGCTACACCTTC. Translated: CASTKFPRQGIGDGYTF.

This clone was picked up one time. This chain uses TRBV29-1 with TRBJ2-1, with D possibly matching TRBD2 (6 bases). The CDR3 length is 16 residues. V was trimmed by 3 bases and J by 1 base, leaving 16 bases between them. Germline V gene sequence: CDR1 SQVTM, CDR2 ANQGSEA. The CDR3 loop is CSVDLRRESSYNEQFF. The CDR3 DNA follows: TGCAGCGTTGATTTACGGCGGGAATCGTCCTACAATGAGCAGTTCTTC.

This clone has only a few counts. The genes are TRBV12-3 or TRBV12-4 and TRBJ1-1; D might be TRBD1 (6 bases). Between the trimmed V and J ends, which lost 11 bases and 0 bases, there was a span of 10 bases. CDR3 length equals 12 residues. The CDR3 DNA follows: TGTGCCTCCCAGGGGTTGAACACTGAAGCTTTCTTT. Protein sequence: CASQGLNTEAFF.

V and J are TRBV18 and TRBJ1-1, with D perhaps matching TRBD1 (5 bases). The CDR3 runs to 13 residues. Trimming cost V 6 bases and J 1 base, with 9 bases left between them. Germline loops: CDR1 KGHSH, CDR2 LQKENI. DNA of the CDR3: TGTGCCAGCTCGGAGGGGCAGAACACTGAAGCTTTCTTT. Amino acid sequence: CASSEGQNTEAFF.

The V gene is TRBV4-2, the J gene TRBJ1-4, with D uncertain. V was clipped by 2 bases and J by 3 bases, with 16 bases between them. CDR3 size: 17 residues. Germline V gene lookup returns CDR1 LGHNA and CDR2 YNFKEQ. CDR3 sequence reads: CASSQNEVRNSNEKLFF. DNA of the CDR3: TGTGCCAGCAGCCAAAATGAGGTCCGGAACTCTAATGAAAAACTGTTTTTT.

V gene TRBV5-1 combines with J gene TRBJ2-1; D may be TRBD2 (6 bases). The CDR3 is 14 residues long. The ends were cut back, 5 bases at V and 9 bases at J, with 18 bases in the middle. Germline values: CDR1 SGHRS, CDR2 YFSETQ. The CDR3 DNA sequence: TGCGCCAGCAGTAAAGGGGACTTCCCGACTGAGCAGTTCTTC. The encoded protein is CASSKGDFPTEQFF. Full variable domain (rest looked up from reference TRBV5-1 and TRBJ2-1): KAGVTQTPRYLIKTRGQQVTLSCSPISGHRSVSWYQQTPGQGLQFLFEYFSETQRNKGNFPGRFSGRQFSNSRSEMNVSTLELGDSALYLCASSKGDFPTEQFFGPGTRLTVL.